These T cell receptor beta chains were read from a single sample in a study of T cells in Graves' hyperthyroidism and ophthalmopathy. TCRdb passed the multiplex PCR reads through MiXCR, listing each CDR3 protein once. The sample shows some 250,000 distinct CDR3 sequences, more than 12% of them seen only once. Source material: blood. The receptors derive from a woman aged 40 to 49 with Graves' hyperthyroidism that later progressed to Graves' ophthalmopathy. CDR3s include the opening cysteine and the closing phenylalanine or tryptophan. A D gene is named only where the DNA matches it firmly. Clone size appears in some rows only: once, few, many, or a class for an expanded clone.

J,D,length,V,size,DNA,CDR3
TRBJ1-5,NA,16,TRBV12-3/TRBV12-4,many,TGTGCCAGCAGTCGAAGTCCCGGGACTCTCAATCAGCCCCAGCATTTT,CASSRSPGTLNQPQHF
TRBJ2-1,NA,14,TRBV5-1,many,TGCGCCAGCAGCTTGGGGGGAGAATACAATGAGCAGTTCTTC,CASSLGGEYNEQFF
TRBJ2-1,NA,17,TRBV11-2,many,TGTGCCAGCAGCCCCATCCTAGGACCGGTACAAAGGAATGAGCAGTTCTTC,CASSPILGPVQRNEQFF
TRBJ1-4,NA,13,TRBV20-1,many,TGCAGTGCCCGCGGAGGGCTCGATGAAAAACTGTTTTTT,CSARGGLDEKLFF
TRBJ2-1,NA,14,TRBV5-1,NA,TGCGCCAGTGCCTACTGGGGATCCTACAATGAGCAGGTCTTC,CASAYWGSYNEQVF
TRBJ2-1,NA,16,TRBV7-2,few,TGTGCCAGCAGCTTACTAGTCTTAACTTCCTACAATGAGCAGTTCTTC,CASSLLVLTSYNEQFF
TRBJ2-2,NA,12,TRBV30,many,TGTGCCTGGACTCCAAGCGCCGGGGAGCTGTTTTTT,CAWTPSAGELFF
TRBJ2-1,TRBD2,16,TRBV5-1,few,TGCGCCAGCAGCTTGTGGGGGGGTGGGAGCCACAATGAGCAGTTCTTC,CASSLWGGGSHNEQFF
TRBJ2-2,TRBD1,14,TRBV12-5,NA,TGTGCTAGTGGCCTCCAGGGACAGAACGGGGAGCTGTTTTTT,CASGLQGQNGELFF
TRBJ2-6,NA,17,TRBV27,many,TGTGCCAGCAGTTCTACCTACAGGCACTCTGGGGCCAACGTCCTGACTTTC,CASSSTYRHSGANVLTF
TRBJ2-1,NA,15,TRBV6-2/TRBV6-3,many,TGTGCCAGCAGTTACGTTCCGGGACAACAGTGGGAGCAGTTCTTC,CASSYVPGQQWEQFF
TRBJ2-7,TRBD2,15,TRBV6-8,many,TGTGCCAGCTCTCTGACACCGGGACTAGCGCGGGAGCAGTACTTC,CASSLTPGLAREQYF
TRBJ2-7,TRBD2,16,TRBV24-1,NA,TGTGCCACCAGTGGTCAGGGACTAGCGGGATCCTACGAGCAGTACTTC,CATSGQGLAGSYEQYF
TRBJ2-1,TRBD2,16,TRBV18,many,TGTGCCAGCTCACCAAGAGCGGGAGACCCCTACAATGAGCAGTTCTTC,CASSPRAGDPYNEQFF
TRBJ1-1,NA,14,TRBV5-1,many,TGCGCCAGCAGCTTGTCTACGGTTCTCACTGAAGCTTTCTTT,CASSLSTVLTEAFF
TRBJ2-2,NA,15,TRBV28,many,TGTGCCAGCAGGCCTCTTCAGGGTTTCGCCGGGGAGCTGTTTTTT,CASRPLQGFAGELFF
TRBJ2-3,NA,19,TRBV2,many,TGTGCCAGCAGGGAGCCGCTACAGGTTCCCTCGCGGAAGGCAGATACGCAGTATTTT,CASREPLQVPSRKADTQYF
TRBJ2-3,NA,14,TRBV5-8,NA,TGTGCCAGCAGCTCCAGGACCTACACAGATACGCAGTATTTT,CASSSRTYTDTQYF
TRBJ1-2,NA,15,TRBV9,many,TGTGCCAGCAGCAAGACGACAGCCTCGGGCTATGGCTACACCTTC,CASSKTTASGYGYTF
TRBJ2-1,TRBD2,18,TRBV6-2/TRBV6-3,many,TGTGCCAGCAGTTACGAGAGGGGACTAGCGGGAGGAAGGAATGAGCAGTTCTTC,CASSYERGLAGGRNEQFF
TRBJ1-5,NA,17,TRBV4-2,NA,TGTGCCAGCAGCCAATCGCAAGGGCTCCATAGCAATCAGCCCCAGCATTTT,CASSQSQGLHSNQPQHF
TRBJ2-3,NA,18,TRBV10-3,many,TGTGCCATCAGATACCCAAACGGGTCACTTTACCTCACAGATACGCAGTATTTT,CAIRYPNGSLYLTDTQYF
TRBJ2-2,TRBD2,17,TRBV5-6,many,TGTGCCAGCAGCTTGGGGACTAGCGGCGCGAACACCGGGGAGCTGTTTTTT,CASSLGTSGANTGELFF
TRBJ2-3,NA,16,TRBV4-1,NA,TGCGCCAGCAGCCAAGTCGGGGGAGTGAGCACAGATACGCAGTATTTT,CASSQVGGVSTDTQYF
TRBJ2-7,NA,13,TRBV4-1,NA,TGCGCCAGCAGCCAACAGAGGGGGTACGAGCAGTACTTC,CASSQQRGYEQYF
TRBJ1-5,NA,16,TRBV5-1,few,TGCGCCAGGGCGGACCTCCCTCGGGGTAACAATCAGCCCCAGCATTTT,CARADLPRGNNQPQHF
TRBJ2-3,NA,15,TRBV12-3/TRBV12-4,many,TGTGCCAGCAGGCTCACTAGCTTTGGGACAGATACGCAGTATTTT,CASRLTSFGTDTQYF
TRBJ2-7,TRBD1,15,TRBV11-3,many,TGTGCCAGCAGCTTAGATTCAGGACAGGGGTACGAGCAGTACTTC,CASSLDSGQGYEQYF
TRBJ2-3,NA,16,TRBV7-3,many,TGTGCCAGCAGCCCGAGTGCGGTGGTTCGCACAGATACGCAGTATTTT,CASSPSAVVRTDTQYF
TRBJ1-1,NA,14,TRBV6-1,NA,TGTGCCAGCAGTGGGGGGCTTTGGAACACTGAAGCTTTCTTT,CASSGGLWNTEAFF
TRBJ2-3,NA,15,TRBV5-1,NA,TGCGCCAGCAGCTTCTACTCAGGGGAGGCAGATACGCAGTATTTT,CASSFYSGEADTQYF
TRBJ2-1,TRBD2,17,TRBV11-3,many,TGTGCCAGCAGCTTAGGTAGGGGACTAGCGGAATACAATGAGCAGTTCTTC,CASSLGRGLAEYNEQFF
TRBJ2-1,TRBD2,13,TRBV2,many,TGTGCCAGCATGCAGCGGGAGGGCGATGAGCAGTTCTTC,CASMQREGDEQFF
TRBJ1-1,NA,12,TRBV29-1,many,TGCAGCGTTGTTCGGGAGAACACTGAAGCTTTCTTT,CSVVRENTEAFF
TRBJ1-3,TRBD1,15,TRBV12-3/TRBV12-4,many,TGTGCCAGCAGCCCAGGGGGAGGAACTGGAAACACCATATATTTT,CASSPGGGTGNTIYF
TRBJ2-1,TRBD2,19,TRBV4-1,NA,TGCGCCAGCAGCCAACCCATGAGAAAGCGGGAGGACACCTACAATGAGCAGTTCTTC,CASSQPMRKREDTYNEQFF
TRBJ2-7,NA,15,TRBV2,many,TGTGCCAGCAGTGCCAGGGAGCGGCTATCCTACGAGCAGTACTTC,CASSARERLSYEQYF
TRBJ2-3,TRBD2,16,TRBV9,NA,TGTGCCAGCAGCGTAGGAGCTAGCGGGAGCTCAGATACGCAGTATTTT,CASSVGASGSSDTQYF
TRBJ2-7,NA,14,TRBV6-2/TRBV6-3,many,TGTGCCAGCAGTTACGTAGGGAACAACTACGAGCAGTACTTC,CASSYVGNNYEQYF
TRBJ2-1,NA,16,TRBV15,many,TGTGCCACCAGCAGAGTAGGCCTCCTCGGAAGAAATGAGCAGTTCTTC,CATSRVGLLGRNEQFF
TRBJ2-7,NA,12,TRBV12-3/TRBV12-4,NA,TGTGCCAGCAACTCTGGGTCCTACGAGCAGTACTTC,CASNSGSYEQYF
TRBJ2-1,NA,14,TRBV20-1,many,TGCAGTGCTATCTCTGTTGCGAGCGCCCATGAGCAGTTCTTC,CSAISVASAHEQFF
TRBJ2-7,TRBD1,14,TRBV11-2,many,TGTGCCAGCAACCCCATCAGGGGGATCCACGAGCAGTACTTC,CASNPIRGIHEQYF
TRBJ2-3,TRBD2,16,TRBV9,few,TGTGCCAGCAGCGCATGGGGCGGGGGGACCACAGATACGCAGTATTTT,CASSAWGGGTTDTQYF
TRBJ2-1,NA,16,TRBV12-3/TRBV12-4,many,TGTGCCAGCAGTTCTAGCAGACTTAACTCCTACAATGAGCAGTTCTTC,CASSSSRLNSYNEQFF
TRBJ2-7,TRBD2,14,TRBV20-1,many,TGCAGTGCTAGCGGCGGGAGGGCCTCCTACGAGCAGTACTTC,CSASGGRASYEQYF
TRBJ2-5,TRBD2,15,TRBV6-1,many,TGTGCCAGCAGTTCCATGGGACTAGTCTGGGAGACCCAGTACTTC,CASSSMGLVWETQYF
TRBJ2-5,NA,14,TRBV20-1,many,TGCAGTGCTAGACCGACAGGTCTTCTGGAGACCCAGTACTTC,CSARPTGLLETQYF
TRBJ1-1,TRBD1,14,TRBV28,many,TGTGCCAGCAGAAGAGACAGGGGAGACACTGAAGCTTTCTTT,CASRRDRGDTEAFF
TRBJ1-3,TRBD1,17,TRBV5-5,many,TGTGCCAGCAGCTTTAGGACAGGCCTGAGCTCTGGAAACACCATATATTTT,CASSFRTGLSSGNTIYF
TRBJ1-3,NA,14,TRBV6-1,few,TGTGCCAGCCTTCCCAGGGTCCCTGGAAACACCATATATTTT,CASLPRVPGNTIYF
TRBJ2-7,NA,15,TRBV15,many,TGTGCCACCAGCAGACAGGGGGGGATATCCTACGAGCAGTACTTC,CATSRQGGISYEQYF
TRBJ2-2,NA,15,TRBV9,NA,TGTGCCAGCAGCGCACTTGGGGGAGAAACCGGGGAGCTGTTTTTT,CASSALGGETGELFF
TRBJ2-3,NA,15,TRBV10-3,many,TGTGCCATCAGTGGCGGAGGGCGGGGCACAGATACGCAGTATTTT,CAISGGGRGTDTQYF
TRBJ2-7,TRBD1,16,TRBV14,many,TGTGCCAGCAGCCAAGACCCGGGACAGGGGGCCTACGAGCAGTACTTC,CASSQDPGQGAYEQYF
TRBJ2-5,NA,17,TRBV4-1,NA,TGCGCCAGCAGCCGAACACCCATCCCGGGGGGCGAGGAGACCCAGTACTTC,CASSRTPIPGGEETQYF
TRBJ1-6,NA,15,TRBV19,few,TGTGCCAGTAGTTCGCAGGAGTTCGATAATTCACCCCTCCACTTT,CASSSQEFDNSPLHF
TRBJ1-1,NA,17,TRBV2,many,TGTGCCAGCAGTGAACCCCGGGGGGGCTTGGTGGACACTGAAGCTTTCTTT,CASSEPRGGLVDTEAFF
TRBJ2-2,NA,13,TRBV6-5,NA,TGTGCCAGCAGTTACTCCCAGCGAGGGGAGCTGTTTTTT,CASSYSQRGELFF